This paragraph reports one T cell receptor (beta chain). Its antigen is not known. The V end lost 2 bases, the J end lost 3 bases, and 15 bases lay between the germline ends. Per germline, CDR1 SGDLS and CDR2 YYNGEE. The CDR3 is made up of 16 amino acids. The source of the sample is a study of cytomegalovirus exposure and HLA in healthy donors. The wider study: Clustering assigned 81% of the roughly 400 genotyped donors to the Caucasian-associated ancestry cluster.

A multiplex PCR was run with 60 Vbeta primers and 13 Jbeta primers. Data came from immunoSEQ multiplex PCR; TCRdb stores just in-frame clones and leaves some out. The sample consists of about 93,000 clones, approximately 80% of them appearing once. Findings and caveats of the study: The study labeled approximately 150 TCR beta chains cytomegalovirus-associated. Sequencing likely caused a cluster of highly shared sequence variants. It was assumed in the presence/absence analyses that sequencing depth was roughly uniform across donors.

The clonotype comes from a woman aged 35 to 49 in good health and CMV-seronegative. The material sequenced was PBMCs. The V gene is TRBV9, the J gene TRBJ2-1, with D possibly being TRBD2 (5 bases). The CDR3 loop is CASSVELDSVYNEQFF. The CDR3, as DNA: TGTGCCAGCAGCGTCGAACTAGACTCGGTCTACAATGAGCAGTTCTTC. The full variable domain, with the rest looked up from reference TRBV9 and TRBJ2-1, is DSGVTQTPKHLITATGQRVTLRCSPRSGDLSVYWYQQSLDQGLQFLIQYYNGEERAKGNILERFSAQQFPDLHSELNLSSLELGDSALYFCASSVELDSVYNEQFFGPGTRLTVL.